Sequencing of this T cell receptor (beta chain) was carried out in a study of blood T cell repertoires in COVID-19. Repertoires were generated with immunoSEQ multiplex PCR, while TCRdb's copy carries only in-frame clones and drops some. The sample comprises under 200,000 clones, roughly 85% of which are singletons, and under 7% rests with the top ten. The sequenced sample was peripheral blood. This TCR came from a woman between 50 and 59 years old with COVID-19, enrolled during active disease.

This CDR3 reads CASSRTGVFYGYTF. CDR3 DNA sequence: TGTGCCAGCAGCAGAACAGGGGTCTTCTATGGCTACACCTTC. The chain uses TRBV7-9 and TRBJ1-2, with 7 bases that match TRBD1. CDR1 is SEHNR and CDR2 is FQNEAQ in the germline V gene (reference sequence). The trim removed 5 bases at V and 4 bases at J, leaving 7 bases unmatched. The CDR3 sequence is 14 residues long.